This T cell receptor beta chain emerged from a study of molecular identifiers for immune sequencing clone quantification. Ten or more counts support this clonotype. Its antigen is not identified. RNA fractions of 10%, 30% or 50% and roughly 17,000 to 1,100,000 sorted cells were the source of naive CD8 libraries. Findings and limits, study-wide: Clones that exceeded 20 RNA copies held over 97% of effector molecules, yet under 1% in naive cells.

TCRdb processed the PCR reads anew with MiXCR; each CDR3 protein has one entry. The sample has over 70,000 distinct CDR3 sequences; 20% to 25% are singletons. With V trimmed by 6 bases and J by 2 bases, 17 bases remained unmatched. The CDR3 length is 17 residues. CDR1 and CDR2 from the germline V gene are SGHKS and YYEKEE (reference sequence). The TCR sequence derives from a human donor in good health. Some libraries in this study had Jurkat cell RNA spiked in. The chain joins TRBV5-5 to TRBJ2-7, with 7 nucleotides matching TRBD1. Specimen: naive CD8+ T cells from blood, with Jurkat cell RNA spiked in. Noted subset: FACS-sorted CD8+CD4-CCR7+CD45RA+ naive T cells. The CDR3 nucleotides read TGTGCCAGCACCCAATCTTTTACAGGGGTGCTAGCCTACGAGCAGTACTTC. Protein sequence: CASTQSFTGVLAYEQYF.